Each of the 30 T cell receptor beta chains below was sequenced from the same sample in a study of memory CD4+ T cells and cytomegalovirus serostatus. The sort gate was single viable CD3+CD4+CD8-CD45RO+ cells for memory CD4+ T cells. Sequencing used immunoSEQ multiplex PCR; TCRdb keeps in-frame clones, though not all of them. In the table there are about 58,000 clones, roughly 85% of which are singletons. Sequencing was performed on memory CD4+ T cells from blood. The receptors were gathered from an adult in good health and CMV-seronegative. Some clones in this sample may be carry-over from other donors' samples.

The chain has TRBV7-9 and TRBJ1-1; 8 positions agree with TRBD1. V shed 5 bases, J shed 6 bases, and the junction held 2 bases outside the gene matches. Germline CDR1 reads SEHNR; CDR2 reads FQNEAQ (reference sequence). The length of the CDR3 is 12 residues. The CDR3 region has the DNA TGTGCCAGCAGCCGGGGACAGGCTGAAGCTTTCTTT. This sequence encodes CASSRGQAEAFF.

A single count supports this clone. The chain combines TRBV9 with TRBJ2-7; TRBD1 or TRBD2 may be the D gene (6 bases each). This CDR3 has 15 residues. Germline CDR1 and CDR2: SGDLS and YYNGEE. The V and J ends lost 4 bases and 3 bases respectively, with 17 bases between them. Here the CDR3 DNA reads TGTGCCAGCAGCCCAAGGGGGGACGGGAGCTACGAGCAGTACTTC. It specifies CASSPRGDGSYEQYF.

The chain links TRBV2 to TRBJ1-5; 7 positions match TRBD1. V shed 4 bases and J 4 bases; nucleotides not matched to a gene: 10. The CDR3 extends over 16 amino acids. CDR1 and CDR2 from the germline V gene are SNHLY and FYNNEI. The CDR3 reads CASSVQGSWVNQPQHF. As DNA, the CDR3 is TGTGCCAGCAGTGTACAGGGGAGTTGGGTTAATCAGCCCCAGCATTTT.

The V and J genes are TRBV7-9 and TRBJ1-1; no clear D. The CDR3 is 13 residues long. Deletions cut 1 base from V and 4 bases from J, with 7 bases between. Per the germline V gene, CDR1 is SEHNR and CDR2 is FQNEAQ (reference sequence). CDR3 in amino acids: CASSLVTITEAFF. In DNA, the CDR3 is TGTGCCAGCAGCTTAGTGACCATCACTGAAGCTTTCTTT.

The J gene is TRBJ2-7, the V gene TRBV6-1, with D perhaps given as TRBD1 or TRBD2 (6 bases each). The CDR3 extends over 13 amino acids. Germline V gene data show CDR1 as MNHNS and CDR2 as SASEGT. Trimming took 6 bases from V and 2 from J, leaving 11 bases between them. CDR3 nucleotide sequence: TGTGCCAGCAGGGATAGGGGGGCCTACGAGCAGTACTTC. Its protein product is CASRDRGAYEQYF.

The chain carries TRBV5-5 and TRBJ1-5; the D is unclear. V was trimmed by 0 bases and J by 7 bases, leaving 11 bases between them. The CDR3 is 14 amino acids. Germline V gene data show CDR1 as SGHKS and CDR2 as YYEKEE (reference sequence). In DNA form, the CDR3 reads TGTGCCAGCAGCTTGGTTGTCCCCGGGCAGCCCCAGCATTTT. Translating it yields CASSLVVPGQPQHF. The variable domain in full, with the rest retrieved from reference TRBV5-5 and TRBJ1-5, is DAGVTQSPTHLIKTRGQQVTLRCSPISGHKSVSWYQQVLGQGPQFIFQYYEKEERGRGNFPDRFSARQFPNYSSELNVNALLLGDSALYLCASSLVVPGQPQHFGDGTRLSIL.

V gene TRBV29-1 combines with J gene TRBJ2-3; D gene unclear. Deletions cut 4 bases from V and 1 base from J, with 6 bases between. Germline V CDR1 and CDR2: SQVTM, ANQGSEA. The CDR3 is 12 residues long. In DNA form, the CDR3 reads TGCAGCGTTGGGCAGGGCACAGATACGCAGTATTTT. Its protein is CSVGQGTDTQYF.

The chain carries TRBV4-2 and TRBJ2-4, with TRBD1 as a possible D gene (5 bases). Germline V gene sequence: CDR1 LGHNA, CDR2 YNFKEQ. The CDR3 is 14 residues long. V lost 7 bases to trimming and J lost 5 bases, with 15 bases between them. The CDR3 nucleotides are TGTGCCAGCAAGGGTCCAGGGTGGGAAAACATTCAGTACTTC. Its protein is CASKGPGWENIQYF.

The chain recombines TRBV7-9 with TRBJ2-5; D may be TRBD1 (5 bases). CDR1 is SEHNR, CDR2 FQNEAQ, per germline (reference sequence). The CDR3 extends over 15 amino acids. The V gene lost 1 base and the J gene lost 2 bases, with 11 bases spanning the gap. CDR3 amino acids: CASSLEGRGQETQYF. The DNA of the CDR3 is TGTGCCAGCAGCTTAGAGGGTAGGGGACAAGAGACCCAGTACTTC.

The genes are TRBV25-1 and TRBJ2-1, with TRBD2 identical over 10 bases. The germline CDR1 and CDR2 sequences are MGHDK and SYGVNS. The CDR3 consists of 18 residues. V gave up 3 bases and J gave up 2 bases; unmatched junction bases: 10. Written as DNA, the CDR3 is TGTGCCAGCAGTGACCACTTGGGGAGCGGGAGGGCCTACAATGAGCAGTTCTTC. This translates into CASSDHLGSGRAYNEQFF.

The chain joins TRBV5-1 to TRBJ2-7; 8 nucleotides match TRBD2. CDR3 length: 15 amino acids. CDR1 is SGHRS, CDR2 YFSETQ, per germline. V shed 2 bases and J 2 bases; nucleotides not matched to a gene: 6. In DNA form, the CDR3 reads TGCGCCAGCAGCTTTGCAGCGGGAGAGGCCTACGAGCAGTACTTC. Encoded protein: CASSFAAGEAYEQYF.

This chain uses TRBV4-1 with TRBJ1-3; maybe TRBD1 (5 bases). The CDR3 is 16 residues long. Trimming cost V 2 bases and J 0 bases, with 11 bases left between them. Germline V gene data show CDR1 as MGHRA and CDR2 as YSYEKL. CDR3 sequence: CASSQTGHRSGNTIYF. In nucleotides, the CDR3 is TGCGCCAGCAGCCAAACCGGACACCGCTCTGGAAACACCATATATTTT.

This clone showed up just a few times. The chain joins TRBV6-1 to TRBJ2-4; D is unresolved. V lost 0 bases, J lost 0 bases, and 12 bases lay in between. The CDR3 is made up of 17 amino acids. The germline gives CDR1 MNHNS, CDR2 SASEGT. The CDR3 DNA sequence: TGTGCCAGCAGTGAAGCGCGGCAGGCCAGAGCCAAAAACATTCAGTACTTC. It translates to CASSEARQARAKNIQYF.

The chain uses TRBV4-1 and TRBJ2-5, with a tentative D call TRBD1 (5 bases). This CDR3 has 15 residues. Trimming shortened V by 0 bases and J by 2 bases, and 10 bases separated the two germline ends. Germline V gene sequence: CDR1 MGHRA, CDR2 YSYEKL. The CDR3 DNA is TGCGCCAGCAGCCAAGATCCAAACAGGCAAGAGACCCAGTACTTC. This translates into CASSQDPNRQETQYF.

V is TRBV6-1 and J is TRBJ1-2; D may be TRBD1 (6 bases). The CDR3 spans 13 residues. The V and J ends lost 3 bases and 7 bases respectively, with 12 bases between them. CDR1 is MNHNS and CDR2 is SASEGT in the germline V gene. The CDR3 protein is CASSDTGPFGYTF. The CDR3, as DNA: TGTGCCAGCAGTGATACAGGGCCCTTTGGCTACACCTTC.

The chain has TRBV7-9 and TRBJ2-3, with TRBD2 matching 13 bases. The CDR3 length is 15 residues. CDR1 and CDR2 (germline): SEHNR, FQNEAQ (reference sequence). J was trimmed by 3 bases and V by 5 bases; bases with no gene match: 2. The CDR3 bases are TGTGCCAGCAGCGCGGGACTAGCGGGAACAGATACGCAGTATTTT. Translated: CASSAGLAGTDTQYF.

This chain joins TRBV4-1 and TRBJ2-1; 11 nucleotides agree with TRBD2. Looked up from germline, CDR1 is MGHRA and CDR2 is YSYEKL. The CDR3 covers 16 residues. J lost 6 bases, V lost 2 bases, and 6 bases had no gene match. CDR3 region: CASSQPTSGSGNEQFF. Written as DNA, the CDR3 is TGCGCCAGCAGCCAACCCACTAGCGGGAGCGGCAATGAGCAGTTCTTC.

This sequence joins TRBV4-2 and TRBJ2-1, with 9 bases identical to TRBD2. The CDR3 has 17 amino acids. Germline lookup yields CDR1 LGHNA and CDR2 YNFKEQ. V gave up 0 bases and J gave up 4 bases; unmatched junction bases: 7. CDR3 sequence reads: CASSQDRVREGYNEQFF. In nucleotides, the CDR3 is TGTGCCAGCAGCCAAGATCGGGTGCGGGAGGGTTACAATGAGCAGTTCTTC.

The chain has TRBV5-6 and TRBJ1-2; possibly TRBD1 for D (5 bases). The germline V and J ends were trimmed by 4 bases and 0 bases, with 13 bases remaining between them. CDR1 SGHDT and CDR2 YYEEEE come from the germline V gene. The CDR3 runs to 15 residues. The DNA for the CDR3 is TGTGCCAGCAGCGTGGGACGGCACCCTAACTATGGCTACACCTTC. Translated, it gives CASSVGRHPNYGYTF.

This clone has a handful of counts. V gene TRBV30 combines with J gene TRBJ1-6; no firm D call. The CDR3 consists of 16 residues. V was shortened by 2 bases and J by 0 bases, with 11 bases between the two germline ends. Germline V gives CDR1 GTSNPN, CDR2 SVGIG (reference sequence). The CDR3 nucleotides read TGTGCCTGGAGTCGGAACAGCCTCTCCTATAATTCACCCCTCCACTTT. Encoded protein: CAWSRNSLSYNSPLHF.

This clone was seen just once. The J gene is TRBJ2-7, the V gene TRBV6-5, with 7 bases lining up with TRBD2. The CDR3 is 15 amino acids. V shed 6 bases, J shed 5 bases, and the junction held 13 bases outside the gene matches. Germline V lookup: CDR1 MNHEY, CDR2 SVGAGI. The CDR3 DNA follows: TGTGCCAGCAGCCTAGGGCCAGCGGGACCCAACGAGCAGTACTTC. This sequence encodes CASSLGPAGPNEQYF.

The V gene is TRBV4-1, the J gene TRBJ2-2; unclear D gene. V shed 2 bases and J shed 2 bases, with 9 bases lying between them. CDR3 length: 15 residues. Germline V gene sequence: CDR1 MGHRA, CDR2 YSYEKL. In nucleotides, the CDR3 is TGCGCCAGCAGCCAAAGAGGAACCAACACCGGGGAGCTGTTTTTT. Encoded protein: CASSQRGTNTGELFF.

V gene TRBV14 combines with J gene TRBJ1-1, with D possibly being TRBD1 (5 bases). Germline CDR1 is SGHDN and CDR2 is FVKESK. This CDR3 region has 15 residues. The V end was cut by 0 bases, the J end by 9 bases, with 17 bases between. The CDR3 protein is CASSQDLRVGYQAFF. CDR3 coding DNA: TGTGCCAGCAGCCAAGATCTCAGGGTGGGCTATCAAGCTTTCTTT. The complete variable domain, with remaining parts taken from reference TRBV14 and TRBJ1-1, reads EAGVTQFPSHSVIEKGQTVTLRCDPISGHDNLYWYRRVMGKEIKFLLHFVKESKQDESGMPNNRFLAERTGGTYSTLKVQPAELEDSGVYFCASSQDLRVGYQAFFGQGTRLTVV.

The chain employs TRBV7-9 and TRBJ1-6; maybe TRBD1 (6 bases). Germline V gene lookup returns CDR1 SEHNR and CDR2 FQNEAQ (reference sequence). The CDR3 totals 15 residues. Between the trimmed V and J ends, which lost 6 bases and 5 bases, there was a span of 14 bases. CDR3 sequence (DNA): TGTGCCAGCAGTCTACAGGGATCCAATAATTCACCCCTCCACTTT. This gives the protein CASSLQGSNNSPLHF. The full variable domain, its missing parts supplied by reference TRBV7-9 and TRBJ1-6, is DTGVSQNPRHKITKRGQNVTFRCDPISEHNRLYWYRQTLGQGPEFLTYFQNEAQLEKSRLLSDRFSAERPKGSFSTLEIQRTEQGDSAMYLCASSLQGSNNSPLHFGNGTRLTVT.

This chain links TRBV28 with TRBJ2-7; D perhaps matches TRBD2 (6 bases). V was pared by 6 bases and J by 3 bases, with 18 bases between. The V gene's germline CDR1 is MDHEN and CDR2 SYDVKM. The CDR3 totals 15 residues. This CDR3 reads CASSSTLTRYYEQYF. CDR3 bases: TGTGCCAGCAGCTCCACCCTGACTAGGTACTACGAGCAGTACTTC.

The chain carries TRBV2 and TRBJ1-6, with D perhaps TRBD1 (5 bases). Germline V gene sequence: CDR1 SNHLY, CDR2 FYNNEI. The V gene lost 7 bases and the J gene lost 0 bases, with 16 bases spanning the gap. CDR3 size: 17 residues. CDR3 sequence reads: CASNVGGASSYNSPLHF. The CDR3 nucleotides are TGTGCCAGCAATGTGGGAGGGGCGAGCTCCTATAATTCACCCCTCCACTTT.

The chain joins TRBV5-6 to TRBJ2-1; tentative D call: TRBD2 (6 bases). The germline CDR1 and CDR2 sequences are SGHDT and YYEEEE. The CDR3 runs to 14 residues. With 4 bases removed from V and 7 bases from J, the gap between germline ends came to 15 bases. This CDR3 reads CASSRDFSGNEQFF. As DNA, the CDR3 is TGTGCCAGCAGCCGGGACTTTTCAGGGAATGAGCAGTTCTTC.

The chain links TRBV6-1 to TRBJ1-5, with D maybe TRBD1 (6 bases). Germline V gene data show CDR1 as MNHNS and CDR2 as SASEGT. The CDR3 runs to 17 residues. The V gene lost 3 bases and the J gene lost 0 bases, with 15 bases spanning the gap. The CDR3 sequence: CASSEIRGQYSNQPQHF. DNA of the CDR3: TGTGCCAGCAGTGAGATCAGGGGCCAATATAGCAATCAGCCCCAGCATTTT.

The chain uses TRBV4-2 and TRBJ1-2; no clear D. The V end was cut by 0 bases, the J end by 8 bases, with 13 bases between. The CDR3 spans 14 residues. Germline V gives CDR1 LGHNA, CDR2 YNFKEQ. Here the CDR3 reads CASSQDGASWGYTF. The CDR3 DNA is TGTGCCAGCAGCCAAGATGGTGCCTCTTGGGGCTACACCTTC.

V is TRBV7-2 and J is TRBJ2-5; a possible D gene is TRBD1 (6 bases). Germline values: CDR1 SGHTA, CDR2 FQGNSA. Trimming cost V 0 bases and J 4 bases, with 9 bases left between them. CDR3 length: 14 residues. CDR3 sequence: CASSLAGAGETQYF. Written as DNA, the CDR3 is TGTGCCAGCAGCTTAGCGGGGGCGGGAGAGACCCAGTACTTC.